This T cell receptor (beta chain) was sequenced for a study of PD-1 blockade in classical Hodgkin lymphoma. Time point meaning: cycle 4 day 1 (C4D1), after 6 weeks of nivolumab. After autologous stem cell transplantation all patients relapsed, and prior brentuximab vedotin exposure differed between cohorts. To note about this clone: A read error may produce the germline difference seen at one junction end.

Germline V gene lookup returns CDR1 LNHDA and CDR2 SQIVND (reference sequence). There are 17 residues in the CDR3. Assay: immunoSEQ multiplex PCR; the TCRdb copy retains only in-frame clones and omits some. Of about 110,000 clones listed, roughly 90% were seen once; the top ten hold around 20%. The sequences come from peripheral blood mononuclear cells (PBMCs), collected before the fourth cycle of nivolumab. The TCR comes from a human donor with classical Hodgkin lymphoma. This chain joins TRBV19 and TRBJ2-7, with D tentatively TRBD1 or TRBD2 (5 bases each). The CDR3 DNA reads TGTGCCAGTAGTGTAGAGCAACTGGGACCTGGGACCTACGAGCAGTACTTC. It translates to CASSVEQLGPGTYEQYF.